The following is a T cell receptor beta chain sequence with its context. Its matching antigen is unknown. These data come from a study of shared clonotypes between healthy human individuals. Sequenced by immunoSEQ multiplex PCR; TCRdb stores in-frame clones only, minus some. This table holds more than 2 million clones, 85% to 95% found once. Notes on the study in general: Among several donors, approximately 5.4% of naive CD4 clonotypes were found in common. Rarefaction showed that sequencing of sorted subsets was incomplete (despite large depth).

The ends were cut back, 2 bases at V and 2 bases at J, with 10 bases in the middle. The CDR3 contains 14 residues. The germline CDR1 and CDR2 sequences are MRHNA and SNTAGT. The source is a man between 18 and 35 years old in good health. V usage is TRBV6-4 and J usage is TRBJ2-7, with D uncertain. The sample consisted of naive CD4+ T cells sorted from blood. Indicated subset: CD45RA+ positively selected. The CDR3 bases are TGTGCCAGCAGTGACAATCGGCCTACCTACGAGCAGTACTTC. This encodes CASSDNRPTYEQYF.